The 26 T cell receptor beta chains below were found in one sample sequenced in a study of regulatory T cells in long-lasting Graves disease. Combining iRepertoire HTBI primers with Arm-PCR of CDR3 regions, the authors built TCR beta libraries. TCRdb redid the calling of the multiplex PCR reads with MiXCR, one entry per CDR3 protein. This table holds more than 350,000 distinct CDR3 sequences, over 20% found once. Regarding time point: persistent/refractory GD, antithyroid drugs over 5 years with positive TRAb. With RNA extracted from PBMCs as input, the TCR library was made. Material: peripheral blood mononuclear cells (PBMCs), obtained when the disease was refractory, from a patient treated with antithyroid drugs. The receptors stem from a female donor with Graves disease.

This clonotype was counted many times. The gene calls are TRBV6-2 or TRBV6-3 and TRBJ1-1; possible D gene TRBD1, 5 bases. CDR1 and CDR2 (germline): MNHEY, SVGEGT. The CDR3 loop spans 17 amino acids. Trimming removed 3 bases at V and 0 bases at J, with 17 bases between. CDR3 region: CASSYGGIAEMNTEAFF. The CDR3 coding sequence is TGTGCCAGCAGTTATGGGGGGATAGCTGAAATGAACACTGAAGCTTTCTTT.

The chain employs TRBV3-1 and TRBJ2-5, with 12 bases fitting TRBD2. The length of the CDR3 is 20 residues. CDR1 and CDR2 (germline): LGHDT, YNNKEL (reference sequence). The trim removed 0 bases at V and 7 bases at J, leaving 18 bases unmatched. The CDR3 nucleotides read TGTGCCAGCAGCCAAGATTACCCTCGACTAGCGGGAGATCTATTTGTGACCCAGTACTTC. This codes for CASSQDYPRLAGDLFVTQYF.

This clonotype showed up many times. The rearrangement uses TRBV12-3 or TRBV12-4 and TRBJ2-5; D uncertain. The CDR3 sequence is 14 residues long. V was pared by 6 bases and J by 5 bases, with 16 bases between. The CDR3 nucleotides are TGTGCCAGCAGCATTGATACCGGCCCCGAGACCCAGTACTTC. Protein sequence: CASSIDTGPETQYF.

This clonotype was picked up many times. This chain links TRBV3-1 with TRBJ1-1; D perhaps matches TRBD1 (5 bases). Germline assignment: CDR1 LGHDT and CDR2 YNNKEL (reference sequence). The V and J ends lost 2 bases and 2 bases respectively, with 12 bases between them. This CDR3 spans 15 amino acids. The CDR3: CASSQRLGGNTEAFF. The DNA of the CDR3 is TGTGCCAGCAGCCAAAGACTCGGGGGAAACACTGAAGCTTTCTTT.

This clonotype was detected ten times or more. The J gene is TRBJ1-4, the V gene TRBV20-1; TRBD1 matches at 7 bases. Germline assignment: CDR1 DFQATT and CDR2 SNEGSKA (reference sequence). The CDR3 is made up of 15 amino acids. V was clipped by 5 bases and J by 7 bases; unmatched bases: 13. The CDR3 loop is CSAFPLKTGTEKLFF. The CDR3 DNA is TGCAGTGCTTTTCCCCTTAAGACAGGGACTGAAAAACTGTTTTTT.

The chain combines TRBV5-1 with TRBJ2-1; TRBD1 is a possible D gene (6 bases). This CDR3 has 16 residues. From germline, CDR1 is SGHRS and CDR2 YFSETQ. Deletions cut 4 bases from V and 3 bases from J, with 17 bases between. CDR3 in DNA: TGCGCCAGCAGCGTGACAGGCTTGGGGAACTACAATGAGCAGTTCTTC. Translation: CASSVTGLGNYNEQFF.

The sample holds a few counts of this clonotype. The V and J genes are TRBV7-9 and TRBJ2-7, with D maybe TRBD1 (5 bases). V shed 3 bases and J shed 4 bases, with 10 bases lying between them. This CDR3 has 13 amino acids. Per the germline V gene, CDR1 is SEHNR and CDR2 is FQNEAQ (reference sequence). CDR3 DNA: TGTGCCAGCAGCTTCAAAGGGGCTTACGAGCAGTACTTC. The encoded protein is CASSFKGAYEQYF.

The chain carries TRBV7-3 and TRBJ2-3; TRBD1 matches 8 bases. The CDR3 is 14 amino acids. Germline V gives CDR1 SGHTA, CDR2 FQGTGA. The V gene end was trimmed by 5 bases and the J gene end by 6 bases; junction bases not matched to a gene: 7. CDR3 loop: CASSIGQGYDTQYF. CDR3 in DNA: TGTGCCAGCAGCATCGGACAGGGTTACGATACGCAGTATTTT.

This clonotype came up a few times. The chain combines TRBV27 with TRBJ2-7; 7 positions agree with TRBD1. The CDR3 is 15 residues long. In germline, CDR1 is MNHEY, CDR2 SMNVEV (reference sequence). J gave up 1 base and V 5 bases, and 8 bases lay outside the gene matches. The CDR3 DNA reads as TGTGCCAGCAGTCCCGCCGGGACAGCATCCTACGAGCAGTACTTC. It codes for CASSPAGTASYEQYF.

The chain carries TRBV6-1 and TRBJ2-3; D could derive from TRBD1 or TRBD2 (5 bases each). V was shortened by 6 bases and J by 2 bases, with 15 bases between the two germline ends. The CDR3 covers 15 residues. CDR1 is MNHNS, CDR2 SASEGT, per germline. The DNA for the CDR3 is TGTGCCAGCAGGTGGGACCGCCGAGACACAGATACGCAGTATTTT. Translating it yields CASRWDRRDTDTQYF.

Many counts were recorded for this clonotype. V is TRBV29-1 and J is TRBJ2-5; D unresolved. The CDR3 is 13 residues long. With 4 bases removed from V and 5 bases from J, the gap between germline ends came to 14 bases. CDR1 SQVTM and CDR2 ANQGSEA come from the germline V gene. The chain's CDR3 is CSVGGKGWETQYF. Here the CDR3 DNA reads TGCAGCGTTGGAGGAAAGGGCTGGGAGACCCAGTACTTC.

This clonotype was found many times. The J gene is TRBJ1-4, the V gene TRBV7-9; D unresolved. The CDR3 is 12 amino acids. The V gene's germline CDR1 is SEHNR and CDR2 FQNEAQ (reference sequence). V shed 5 bases and J shed 6 bases, with 7 bases lying between them. CDR3 sequence: CASSLGDEKLFF. The DNA of the CDR3 is TGTGCCAGCAGCCTGGGCGATGAAAAACTGTTTTTT.

This clonotype appeared many times. The rearrangement joins TRBV20-1 to TRBJ2-5; tentative D call: TRBD1 (6 bases). The CDR3 sequence is 14 residues long. Trimming took off 6 bases at V and 1 base at J, with 15 bases between the two ends. The germline CDR1 and CDR2 sequences are DFQATT and SNEGSKA (reference sequence). CDR3 bases: TGCAGTGCCCGGCTAGGACAGTTCCAAGAGACCCAGTACTTC. It codes for CSARLGQFQETQYF.

This clonotype was recorded at least ten times. The genes are TRBV29-1 and TRBJ2-5, with TRBD2 as a possible D gene (5 bases). V lost 8 bases and J 0 bases, leaving 13 bases between the germline ends. The germline CDR1 and CDR2 sequences are SQVTM and ANQGSEA. The CDR3 is 13 amino acids. CDR3 in amino acids: CSSGRGYQETQYF. The DNA for the CDR3 is TGCAGCTCCGGCCGGGGATACCAAGAGACCCAGTACTTC. The full variable domain, in which reference TRBV29-1 and TRBJ2-5 provide the parts outside the CDR3, is SAVISQKPSRDICQRGTSLTIQCQVDSQVTMMFWYRQQPGQSLTLIATANQGSEATYESGFVIDKFPISRPNLTFSTLTVSNMSPEDSSIYLCSSGRGYQETQYFGPGTRLLVL.

The rearrangement links TRBV7-3 to TRBJ2-1, with D possibly being TRBD1 or TRBD2 (6 bases each). The V end lost 5 bases, the J end lost 6 bases, and 17 bases lay between the germline ends. Per the germline V gene, CDR1 is SGHTA and CDR2 is FQGTGA. This CDR3 comprises 15 residues. DNA of the CDR3: TGTGCCAGCAGCCCTGGGGGGCCCCGGGGCAATGAGCAGTTCTTC. Amino acids: CASSPGGPRGNEQFF.

This clonotype came up a few times. The chain links TRBV9 to TRBJ2-2, with 7 bases that match TRBD2. The length of the CDR3 is 15 residues. Germline loops: CDR1 SGDLS, CDR2 YYNGEE. V trimming: 0 bases; J trimming: 4 bases; junction bases outside the gene matches: 3. The CDR3 spells CASSVVGGGTGELFF. CDR3 sequence (DNA): TGTGCCAGCAGCGTAGTAGGCGGGGGCACCGGGGAGCTGTTTTTT.

This clonotype was observed many times. The chain links TRBV2 to TRBJ1-5; TRBD1 agrees at 8 bases. The length of the CDR3 is 15 residues. Trimming at V came to 3 bases and at J to 6 bases, leaving 7 bases not matched to a gene. Germline CDR1 reads SNHLY; CDR2 reads FYNNEI. The DNA for the CDR3 is TGTGCCAGCAGTGACGGGCAGGGGACAGGTCAGCCCCAGCATTTT. Its translation: CASSDGQGTGQPQHF.

V gene TRBV15 combines with J gene TRBJ1-4, with TRBD1 as a possible D gene (5 bases). V was cut by 0 bases and J by 7 bases, with 12 bases left in between. There are 15 residues in the CDR3. Germline-derived CDR1 and CDR2 are LNHNV and YYDKDF (reference sequence). The DNA for the CDR3 is TGTGCCACCAGCAGAGATAGGAGGGGAAGTGAAAAACTGTTTTTT. Protein: CATSRDRRGSEKLFF.

The chain employs TRBV29-1 and TRBJ1-2; 7 nucleotides agree with TRBD1. Germline assignment: CDR1 SQVTM and CDR2 ANQGSEA. The CDR3 length is 13 residues. Trimming took 8 bases from V and 3 from J; bases not matched to a gene: 9. The DNA of the CDR3 is TGCAGCTATACAGGGGATCTGTACTATGGCTACACCTTC. Its translation: CSYTGDLYYGYTF.

This clonotype turned up a few times. The V call is TRBV15, the J call TRBJ2-7, with TRBD2 identical over 12 bases. Germline CDR1 reads LNHNV; CDR2 reads YYDKDF (reference sequence). The CDR3 is made up of 16 amino acids. V trimming: 1 base; J trimming: 3 bases; junction bases outside the gene matches: 4. CDR3 protein: CATSRVSGLAGYEQYF. The CDR3 DNA reads as TGTGCCACCAGCAGAGTCTCGGGACTAGCGGGCTACGAGCAGTACTTC.

At least ten counts were recorded for this clonotype. The V gene is TRBV15, the J gene TRBJ1-4; D not resolved. The CDR3 extends over 15 amino acids. V was trimmed by 0 bases and J by 4 bases, leaving 9 bases between them. CDR1 and CDR2 (germline): LNHNV, YYDKDF (reference sequence). Here the CDR3 DNA reads TGTGCCACCAGCAGAGATGCAGGCCGTAATGAAAAACTGTTTTTT. This translates into CATSRDAGRNEKLFF.

In this sample, this clonotype turned up once. The chain joins TRBV9 to TRBJ2-1; no firm D call. Per the germline V gene, CDR1 is SGDLS and CDR2 is YYNGEE. The CDR3 has 12 residues. Trimming removed 0 bases from V and 8 bases from J, with 6 bases in between. The CDR3 sequence is CASSVDRDEQFF. As DNA, the CDR3 is TGTGCCAGCAGCGTAGACCGCGATGAGCAGTTCTTC.

The chain uses TRBV18 and TRBJ1-4; 8 nucleotides match TRBD1. Germline V lookup: CDR1 KGHSH, CDR2 LQKENI. Trimming at V came to 5 bases and at J to 3 bases, leaving 2 bases not matched to a gene. The CDR3 length is 14 residues. Written as DNA, the CDR3 is TGTGCCAGCTCAGAGGACAGGGCTAATGAAAAACTGTTTTTT. It encodes CASSEDRANEKLFF.

In this sample, this clonotype turned up many times. This chain uses TRBV12-3 or TRBV12-4 with TRBJ2-2; the D gene is possibly TRBD2 (6 bases). The length of the CDR3 is 17 residues. V shed 5 bases and J shed 1 base, with 17 bases lying between them. CDR3 in amino acids: CASSPWVADKNTGELFF. CDR3 nucleotide sequence: TGTGCCAGCAGTCCTTGGGTAGCGGATAAGAACACCGGGGAGCTGTTTTTT.

Notes on this clonotype: Being one base from a much bigger clone, this may be a read error. The chain combines TRBV5-6 with TRBJ1-1, with D tentatively TRBD1 (5 bases). CDR1 and CDR2 (germline): SGHDT, YYEEEE. The CDR3 length is 15 residues. V gave up 3 bases and J gave up 1 base, with 13 bases separating them. The CDR3: CASSWDRGKNTEAFF. The DNA for the CDR3 is TGTGCCAGCAGCTGGGACCGGGGAAAGAACACTGAAGCTTTCTTT.

Comments on this clonotype: A read error may explain this, as a much larger clone is one base away. The V and J genes are TRBV2 and TRBJ1-4; D call uncertain. CDR3 length equals 15 residues. Germline assignment: CDR1 SNHLY and CDR2 FYNNEI. The CDR3 DNA follows: TGTGCCAGCAGCTTGCCCGGTACAACTAATGAAAGACTGTTTTTT. Amino acid sequence: CASSLPGTTNERLFF.